This entry lists 28 T cell receptor beta chains sequenced from one sample in a study of T cell changes during pregnancy in multiple sclerosis. Sequencing used immunoSEQ multiplex PCR; TCRdb keeps in-frame clones, though not all of them. The sample shows about 36,000 clones, roughly 92% of them seen only once. Source material: PBMCs (not recorded whether the cells were cultured). The receptors were sampled from a female donor with multiple sclerosis, enrolled in a pregnancy study.

This chain connects TRBV5-1 to TRBJ2-5, with a weak D call TRBD2 (6 bases). The end of the DNA aligns better with TRBJ2-7, so the J call may be wrong. The germline V gene encodes CDR1 SGHRS and CDR2 YFSETQ. The CDR3 loop spans 12 amino acids. The CDR3 DNA follows: TGCGCCAGCAGCTTGAGACTAGACGAGCAGTACTTC. This gives the protein CASSLRLDEQYF.

V is TRBV28 and J is TRBJ1-5; D uncertain. The CDR3 consists of 15 residues. V was clipped by 4 bases and J by 6 bases, with 16 bases between them. CDR1 and CDR2 (germline): MDHEN, SYDVKM. The CDR3 reads CASSSAGWVGQPQHF. Here the CDR3 DNA reads TGTGCCAGCAGTTCGGCCGGCTGGGTCGGTCAGCCCCAGCATTTT.

J is TRBJ2-7 and V is TRBV28, with 15 bases matching TRBD2. V lost 4 bases, J lost 4 bases, and 11 bases stayed unmatched. Germline V gene sequence: CDR1 MDHEN, CDR2 SYDVKM. The CDR3 runs 18 residues. The CDR3 nucleotides are TGTGCCAGCAGTTCGGCTGGACTAGCGGGAGGGCCCGGATACGAGCAGTACTTC. Translating gives CASSSAGLAGGPGYEQYF.

The rearrangement uses TRBV6-1 and TRBJ2-7, with TRBD2 identical over 10 bases. Per the germline V gene, CDR1 is MNHNS and CDR2 is SASEGT. V gave up 1 base and J gave up 2 bases; unmatched junction bases: 2. This CDR3 is 15 amino acids long. In DNA, the CDR3 is TGTGCCAGCAGTGAAGAAGCGGGAGGGGCCTACGAGCAGTACTTC. Amino acid sequence: CASSEEAGGAYEQYF.

The chain uses TRBV5-1 and TRBJ2-7; 8 nucleotides agree with TRBD1. From germline, CDR1 is SGHRS and CDR2 YFSETQ. The CDR3 length is 19 residues. V lost 0 bases to trimming and J lost 1 base; unmatched junction nucleotides: 15. In DNA form, the CDR3 reads TGCGCCAGCAGCTTGGGGCTGGGCTCACTACAGGGGGGATCCTACGAGCAGTACTTC. Its protein product is CASSLGLGSLQGGSYEQYF.

The chain employs TRBV4-3 and TRBJ2-1; tentative D call: TRBD1 (6 bases). Germline lookup yields CDR1 LGHNA and CDR2 YSLEER. CDR3 size: 15 residues. V lost 1 base and J lost 4, with 11 bases in between. The CDR3 coding sequence is TGCGCCAGCAGCCAAGGTGGGGGCTCGTACAATGAGCAGTTCTTC. Protein product: CASSQGGGSYNEQFF.

The chain combines TRBV7-9 with TRBJ2-7; a weak D match, TRBD1 (5 bases). The CDR3 is 16 amino acids. Trimming stripped 3 bases from V and 1 base from J, with 16 bases between. Germline values: CDR1 SEHNR, CDR2 FQNEAQ (reference sequence). The CDR3 DNA follows: TGTGCCAGCAGCTTCCCCCAGGGCTTAATGTCCTACGAGCAGTACTTC. Residues: CASSFPQGLMSYEQYF. The entire variable domain, with the rest obtained from reference TRBV7-9 and TRBJ2-7, is as follows: DTGVSQNPRHKITKRGQNVTFRCDPISEHNRLYWYRQTLGQGPEFLTYFQNEAQLEKSRLLSDRFSAERPKGSFSTLEIQRTEQGDSAMYLCASSFPQGLMSYEQYFGPGTRLTVT.

The chain carries TRBV5-1 and TRBJ2-7; TRBD2 matches at 12 bases. The V and J ends lost 4 bases and 4 bases, in that order; junction bases with no gene match: 3. CDR1 SGHRS and CDR2 YFSETQ come from the germline V gene. The CDR3 is 14 residues long. CDR3 region: CASSTGLAGYEQYF. CDR3 nucleotide sequence: TGCGCCAGCAGCACGGGACTAGCGGGTTACGAGCAGTACTTC.

The chain couples TRBV28 to TRBJ2-3; D possibly corresponds to TRBD2 (5 bases). The CDR3 spans 13 residues. Germline V gene data show CDR1 as MDHEN and CDR2 as SYDVKM. V was cut by 7 bases and J by 7 bases, with 15 bases left in between. DNA for the CDR3: TGTGCCAGCAACCGAGGGCCCCGCTATACGCAGTATTTT. This sequence encodes CASNRGPRYTQYF.

This chain uses TRBV28 with TRBJ2-1, with 12 bases fitting TRBD2. This CDR3 region has 20 residues. The V gene's germline CDR1 is MDHEN and CDR2 SYDVKM. The trim removed 7 bases at V and 0 bases at J, leaving 16 bases unmatched. This CDR3 reads CASTPSASGRAGSSYNEQFF. CDR3 in DNA: TGTGCCAGCACCCCCTCGGCTAGCGGGAGGGCCGGTAGCTCCTACAATGAGCAGTTCTTC.

J is TRBJ2-1 and V is TRBV11-3, with TRBD2 identical over 8 bases. The V gene's germline CDR1 is SGHNT and CDR2 YENEEA. This CDR3 is 16 amino acids long. Losses at the gene ends were 0 bases for V and 8 bases for J; bases not matched to a gene: 9. The CDR3 here is CASSLDGREGRDEQFF. DNA for the CDR3: TGTGCCAGCAGCTTAGATGGCCGGGAGGGCCGGGATGAGCAGTTCTTC. The variable domain in full, with the rest retrieved from reference TRBV11-3 and TRBJ2-1, is EAGVVQSPRYKIIEKKQPVAFWCNPISGHNTLYWYLQNLGQGPELLIRYENEEAVDDSQLPKDRFSAERLKGVDSTLKIQPAELGDSAVYLCASSLDGREGRDEQFFGPGTRLTVL.

This chain joins TRBV7-6 and TRBJ2-5; D is perhaps TRBD1 (6 bases). The CDR3 is 14 amino acids. CDR1 and CDR2 from the germline V gene are SGHVS and FNYEAQ. The ends were cut back, 0 bases at V and 3 bases at J, with 8 bases in the middle. The CDR3 bases are TGTGCCAGCAGCTTAGCAGGACAGAAAGAGACCCAGTACTTC. Its protein is CASSLAGQKETQYF.

This chain connects TRBV27 to TRBJ1-2, with a weak D call TRBD1 (6 bases). V dropped 6 bases and J dropped 3 bases, with 11 bases sitting between them. CDR3 length equals 13 residues. From germline, CDR1 is MNHEY and CDR2 SMNVEV (reference sequence). CDR3 loop: CASRGGLDYGYTF. DNA of the CDR3: TGTGCCAGCAGGGGGGGGCTCGACTATGGCTACACCTTC.

This chain uses TRBV6-1 with TRBJ2-5; TRBD1 aligns across 8 bases. V shed 7 bases and J 4 bases; nucleotides not matched to a gene: 8. The CDR3 totals 14 residues. The germline gives CDR1 MNHNS, CDR2 SASEGT. CDR3 in amino acids: CASIRDRTSETQYF. The CDR3 DNA reads TGTGCCAGCATTAGGGACAGGACTTCAGAGACCCAGTACTTC.

This clone was seen only once. This chain links TRBV28 with TRBJ2-7; D gene ambiguous. Germline CDR1 reads MDHEN; CDR2 reads SYDVKM. V shed 2 bases and J shed 3 bases, with 14 bases lying between them. The CDR3 is 15 residues long. Here the CDR3 reads CASSLGIGGVYEQYF. Here the CDR3 DNA reads TGTGCCAGCAGTTTAGGTATAGGTGGCGTCTACGAGCAGTACTTC.

This chain uses TRBV4-2 with TRBJ1-2; perhaps TRBD1 as D (6 bases). V was clipped by 0 bases and J by 9 bases, with 11 bases between them. The CDR3 runs 13 residues. Germline lookup yields CDR1 LGHNA and CDR2 YNFKEQ. CDR3 sequence reads: CASSQDVQGSYTF. The CDR3 nucleotides read TGTGCCAGCAGCCAAGACGTGCAGGGGAGCTACACCTTC.

V is TRBV19 and J is TRBJ1-1; 8 nucleotides line up with TRBD1. In germline, CDR1 is LNHDA, CDR2 SQIVND (reference sequence). CDR3 length: 12 amino acids. Losses at the gene ends were 5 bases for V and 11 bases for J; bases not matched to a gene: 7. DNA of the CDR3: TGTGCCAGTAGTTTCCAAAGGACAGGGGCTTTCTTT. It yields the protein CASSFQRTGAFF.

J is TRBJ2-6 and V is TRBV9; 11 bases fit TRBD1. Trimming removed 2 bases from V and 2 bases from J; junction bases left unmatched: 15. In germline, CDR1 is SGDLS, CDR2 YYNGEE. This CDR3 is 21 amino acids long. CDR3 sequence reads: CASSVSSGWDRGYPGANVLTF. DNA of the CDR3: TGTGCCAGCAGCGTCTCCTCAGGGTGGGACAGGGGGTACCCTGGGGCCAACGTCCTGACTTTC.

The V and J genes are TRBV5-6 and TRBJ2-7; TRBD2 matches 7 bases. The CDR3 contains 14 residues. Per germline, CDR1 SGHDT and CDR2 YYEEEE. J was trimmed by 7 bases and V by 3 bases; bases with no gene match: 10. CDR3 nucleotides: TGTGCCAGCAGCTCGGGGAGGGCCCAGGTGGAGCAGTACTTC. Translating gives CASSSGRAQVEQYF.

V usage is TRBV6-1 and J usage is TRBJ2-7; D may be TRBD2 (5 bases). The CDR3 loop spans 16 amino acids. CDR1 and CDR2 (germline): MNHNS, SASEGT. V was pared by 2 bases and J by 2 bases, with 16 bases between. The DNA of the CDR3 is TGTGCCAGCAGTGAATACGTTGGAGGTAATACCTACGAGCAGTACTTC. Amino acids: CASSEYVGGNTYEQYF.

The chain links TRBV28 to TRBJ1-2, with D hard to call. CDR3 length: 13 residues. In germline, CDR1 is MDHEN, CDR2 SYDVKM. Trimming left V 3 bases short and J 2 bases short, with 7 bases between. CDR3 amino acids: CASSFQENYGYTF. CDR3 nucleotides: TGTGCCAGCAGTTTCCAGGAGAACTATGGCTACACCTTC.

V gene TRBV10-3 combines with J gene TRBJ2-7, with D tentatively TRBD2 (5 bases). CDR3 length equals 14 residues. V was trimmed by 3 bases and J by 4 bases, leaving 13 bases between them. CDR1 is ENHRY, CDR2 SYGVKD, per germline. The CDR3 DNA reads as TGTGCCATCAGTGACCCAGTAAGCGGATACGAGCAGTACTTC. Amino acids: CAISDPVSGYEQYF.

The chain carries TRBV28 and TRBJ1-4; D is undetermined. The CDR3 is 14 residues long. The germline V gene has CDR1 MDHEN and CDR2 SYDVKM. The germline V and J ends were trimmed by 2 bases and 7 bases, with 11 bases remaining between them. Here the CDR3 DNA reads TGTGCCAGCAGTTTAAGAATTAGGATTGAAAAACTGTTTTTT. This gives the protein CASSLRIRIEKLFF.

This chain uses TRBV19 with TRBJ1-5, with D tentatively TRBD1 (6 bases). The CDR3 is made up of 14 amino acids. The V gene lost 4 bases and the J gene lost 3 bases, with 10 bases spanning the gap. Germline V gene sequence: CDR1 LNHDA, CDR2 SQIVND (reference sequence). DNA for the CDR3: TGTGCCAGTAGTACCACAGGGTCCAATCAGCCCCAGCATTTT. This encodes CASSTTGSNQPQHF.

The chain is built from TRBV18 and TRBJ2-7, with TRBD1 matching over 7 bases. CDR1 is KGHSH, CDR2 LQKENI, per germline. The CDR3 has 14 amino acids. With 6 bases clipped from V and 1 base from J, the junction kept 6 bases outside the gene matches. The CDR3 protein is CASSSDRVSYEQYF. Written as DNA, the CDR3 is TGTGCCAGCTCCTCCGACAGGGTATCCTACGAGCAGTACTTC.

There are a few counts of this clone. The rearrangement links TRBV4-3 to TRBJ1-2; D remains ambiguous. This CDR3 is 12 amino acids long. The germline V gene encodes CDR1 LGHNA and CDR2 YSLEER. V was clipped by 1 base and J by 9 bases, with 9 bases between them. CDR3 region: CASSQGRSSYTF. CDR3 sequence (DNA): TGCGCCAGCAGCCAAGGCAGGAGCAGCTACACCTTC.

The gene calls are TRBV27 and TRBJ2-1; the D is unclear. V gave up 5 bases and J gave up 0 bases, with 8 bases separating them. Germline V gives CDR1 MNHEY, CDR2 SMNVEV (reference sequence). CDR3 size: 14 residues. In nucleotides, the CDR3 is TGTGCCAGCAGTGCGGATTACTCCTACAATGAGCAGTTCTTC. Its protein product is CASSADYSYNEQFF.

The rearrangement joins TRBV18 to TRBJ1-1, with D tentatively TRBD1 (6 bases). V lost 2 bases, J lost 1 base, and 11 bases lay in between. In germline, CDR1 is KGHSH, CDR2 LQKENI. The CDR3 is made up of 15 amino acids. In DNA form, the CDR3 reads TGTGCCAGCTCACCAGGGGACACCCCGAACACTGAAGCTTTCTTT. It codes for CASSPGDTPNTEAFF.